This entry describes one TCR beta chain. There are many counts of this clonotype. Its specific antigen is unknown. No quality values exist for individual bases; no much larger clone is one base distant. The run used an Illumina NovaSeq 6000. TCRalpha and TCRbeta cDNA libraries were built by 5'RACE with constant-segment primers, adding sample barcodes and unique molecular identifiers. Trizol reagent was used to extract RNA from every sample. The libraries were amplified in two PCR steps, and the second step added a second sample barcode and Illumina TruSeq adapters. Sequencing of the libraries was done on an Illumina NovaSeq, producing 2 x 150 bp paired-end reads. The paper's data handling went like this. Demultiplexing of reads and collapsing into UMI-guided consensus sequences were performed with migec v1.2.7. With mixcr v2.1.11, UMI consensuses were aligned to TRA and TRB V and J templates and assembled into clonotypes. Clonotypes were classified as expanded or contracted when called significant by both edgeR and NoisET, with noise models trained on biological replicates. edgeR calls used a false discovery rate-adjusted p below 0.01 and a log2 fold-change threshold of 1. As an exploratory analysis of dynamics, max-normalized trajectories of the 1000 most abundant clonotypes were examined by PCA with hierarchical clustering. Separately sequenced CD4+ and CD8+ repertoires were used to assign the CD4 or CD8 phenotype of responding clones. The public reads were quality trimmed at Q25 with fastp and then assembled into clones with MiXCR by TCRdb, keeping productive beta chains. CDR3 protein duplicates are merged, each entry listing the most common genes and DNA. These V and J calls are TCRdb output, not the study's own analysis. For this sample the table gives fewer than 250,000 distinct CDR3 sequences, of which roughly a tenth were detected only once. The ten top clones hold approximately 2.8% of the sample.

This sample stems from a study of T-cell memory formation after mild COVID-19 (dated by TCRdb to the early 2020s). A note on the overall study: Most TCR sequence clusters were specific to one of the two donors. In two donors, T-cell clones that expanded and contracted after mild COVID-19 were followed by sequencing TCRalpha and TCRbeta repertoires longitudinally. The cohort was made up of two young adult volunteers, one female and one male, who were previously healthy. Study-level results and caveats: Balanced CD4/CD8 phenotypes were observed for clones contracting from day 15 to 85, whereas a bias towards CD4+ was observed for a second wave of clones expanding from day 15 to 37. Only a couple of mild cases were covered in the study, and larger cohorts including severe cases with pre-infection samples were considered necessary. Some responding clones were detected in pre-infection memory, suggesting pre-existing cross-reactive memory T cells joined the SARS-CoV-2 response. Contracting CD4+ clones appeared mostly in the CM and EM memory subsets, whereas CD8+ clones were enriched in EMRA. SARS-CoV-2 specificity of the second-wave clones peaking on day 37 was not confirmed.

Ficoll-Paque density gradient centrifugation was used to isolate PBMCs. At the junction V is shortened by 5 bases and J by 5 bases, with 19 bases in between. The germline V gene specifies SGHAT as CDR1 and FQNNGV as CDR2. The CDR3 holds 16 amino acids from the cysteine to the phenylalanine. The DNA shown is the 48-base CDR3, in frame from base 1. Here the chain combines TRBV11-2 and TRBJ2-1; the D region is possibly TRBD1 or TRBD2, each matching across 6 bases. The receptor comes from a young man who had mild COVID-19 (a few samples of this study predate the infection). The sample titles of this study are shuffled in the database, so cell type and time point are left out; the donor was told from shared clones. The sample was PBMCs or a T cell subset sorted from them (not recorded which). Here the CDR3 is given as CASSPRRGAGDNEQFF. Here is the DNA: TGTGCCAGCAGCCCGCGTAGGGGGGCTGGCGACAATGAGCAGTTCTTC.